This TCR beta chain was documented in a study of Ad26.COV2.S vaccination and SARS-CoV-2 variants. Study-wide points: Vaccine recipients posted higher spike-specific TCR breadth than their placebo counterparts. Placebo recipients and vaccine recipients were similar in non-spike TCR breadth. A substantial breadth of spike-specific CD8+ and CD4+ T cell responses after vaccination has been reported.

V dropped 2 bases and J dropped 2 bases, with 9 bases sitting between them. This CDR3 region has 14 residues. CDR1 and CDR2 from the germline V gene are SEHNR and FQNEAQ (reference sequence). Treatment noted: about 20 received Ad26.COV2.S at low or high dose, single or two shots; five or six received placebo; per-sample allocation not given. Day 63 after the first vaccine or placebo injection was the time point for sampling. This person who donated was an adult of 18-55 years in Boston. The data were produced by immunoSEQ multiplex PCR, yet TCRdb's version contains in-frame clones alone and is incomplete. The table has 450,000 to 550,000 clones, 89% seen once. With regard to this clone: Its antigen is undetermined.

The material sequenced was peripheral blood, taken in a trial of Ad26.COV2.S vaccine versus placebo. The TCR was taken from a person aged 18 to 59 who received the Ad26.COV2.S COVID-19 vaccine or a placebo. This chain uses TRBV7-9 with TRBJ2-5; D remains unclear. The CDR3 nucleotides read TGTGCCAGCAGCTTACTGTTCCAGCAAGAGACCCAGTACTTC. Its translation is CASSLLFQQETQYF. Looking up the rest from reference TRBV7-9 and TRBJ2-5 gives the full variable domain: DTGVSQNPRHKITKRGQNVTFRCDPISEHNRLYWYRQTLGQGPEFLTYFQNEAQLEKSRLLSDRFSAERPKGSFSTLEIQRTEQGDSAMYLCASSLLFQQETQYFGPGTRLLVL.